One sample yielded the 5 T cell receptor beta chains listed below, sequenced in a study of immune evolution from preneoplasia to lung adenocarcinoma (dated by TCRdb to the early 2020s). The library was produced with the immunoSEQ multiplex PCR assay. Sourced from immuneACCESS, this table was stored by TCRdb with only in-frame sequences that have V and J called. A share of the clones is absent; for the studies checked, an unresolved V gene accounts for under half, and the remainder has no known explanation. The sample table holds thousands of clones, of which approximately 85% were seen once. The ten most abundant clones make up 2% to 3% of the sample. Sequencing input: FFPE atypical adenomatous hyperplasia tissue from the lung. The cell subset or site label of this sample denotes: atypical adenomatous hyperplasia (AAH), lung preneoplasia. These receptors were collected from a person aged 70 to 80 with lung adenocarcinoma.

This clone came up a few times. V is TRBV27 and J is TRBJ2-2; TRBD1 matches 7 bases. Germline V gene sequence: CDR1 MNHEY, CDR2 SMNVEV (reference sequence). The CDR3 has 13 residues. V was clipped by 5 bases and J by 7 bases; unmatched bases: 4. The CDR3 sequence: CASSRDSSGELFF. In DNA, the CDR3 is TGTGCCAGCAGTAGGGACAGTAGCGGGGAGCTGTTTTTT.

The chain carries TRBV5-1 and TRBJ2-2, with 10 bases identical to TRBD2. This CDR3 contains 16 residues. V shed 0 bases, J shed 8 bases, and the junction held 7 bases outside the gene matches. CDR1 and CDR2 (germline): SGHRS, YFSETQ. CDR3 amino acids: CASSLAIAGGRGELFF. The CDR3, as DNA: TGCGCCAGCAGCTTGGCCATAGCGGGAGGTCGAGGGGAGCTGTTTTTT.

This chain uses TRBV29-1 with TRBJ2-7, with 7 bases that match TRBD1. The CDR3 extends over 14 amino acids. Germline assignment: CDR1 SQVTM and CDR2 ANQGSEA. The V gene end was trimmed by 6 bases and the J gene end by 6 bases; junction bases not matched to a gene: 14. CDR3 bases: TGCAGCGTCGCCCTGGAGACAGGGTTGAGCGAGCAGTACTTC. This encodes CSVALETGLSEQYF.

This clone was observed once. The V and J genes are TRBV29-1 and TRBJ1-4; TRBD1 agrees at 7 bases. Germline CDR1 is SQVTM and CDR2 is ANQGSEA. The V and J ends lost 6 bases and 5 bases, in that order; junction bases with no gene match: 9. The CDR3 runs 14 residues. DNA for the CDR3: TGCAGCGTCCGCATGGGACAGAAAAATGAAAAACTGTTTTTT. Protein product: CSVRMGQKNEKLFF.

This sequence joins TRBV9 and TRBJ2-1, with D unclear. This CDR3 region has 15 residues. Germline lookup yields CDR1 SGDLS and CDR2 YYNGEE. V gave up 0 bases and J gave up 0 bases, with 7 bases separating them. CDR3 residues: CASSVATSSYNEQFF. The CDR3 DNA reads TGTGCCAGCAGCGTAGCCACGAGCTCCTACAATGAGCAGTTCTTC. Full variable domain (outside the CDR3, taken from reference TRBV9 and TRBJ2-1): DSGVTQTPKHLITATGQRVTLRCSPRSGDLSVYWYQQSLDQGLQFLIQYYNGEERAKGNILERFSAQQFPDLHSELNLSSLELGDSALYFCASSVATSSYNEQFFGPGTRLTVL.